A selection of T cell receptor beta chains follows, all from one sample in a study of T cells after yellow fever vaccination. TCRdb fed the 5' RACE reads into MiXCR, producing one record per CDR3 protein. The top ten hold 19% of the sample, which has about 320,000 distinct CDR3 sequences, approximately 4.5% seen once. Sequencing was performed on PBMCs, taken 15 days after the yellow fever booster vaccination. These receptor sequences come from a man aged 18 to 30 who received the YFV17D yellow fever vaccine. CDR3s include the opening cysteine and the closing phenylalanine or tryptophan. A D gene is named only where the DNA matches it firmly. Clone size is shown for a subset of rows, as once, few, many or a class of expanded clone.

V gene	clone size	D gene	J gene	CDR3 length	CDR3 DNA	CDR3 protein
TRBV7-9	-	-	TRBJ1-2	14	TGTGCCAGCAGCCAACCTGGGGCAGGCTATGGCTACACCTTC	CASSQPGAGYGYTF
TRBV27	-	-	TRBJ2-5	13	TGTGCCAGCAGTAGGGCAGAACAAGAGACCCAGTACTTC	CASSRAEQETQYF
TRBV5-1	many	TRBD1	TRBJ2-1	15	TGCGCCAGCAGCTTGGGGACAGGGTCCCACAATGAGCAGTTCTTC	CASSLGTGSHNEQFF
TRBV6-5	few	-	TRBJ2-1	10	TGTGCCAGCGGGATGAATGAGCAGTTCTTC	CASGMNEQFF
TRBV29-1	-	-	TRBJ1-1	11	TGCAGCGCGGGCAGGGTAGCTGAAGCTTTCTTT	CSAGRVAEAFF
TRBV10-2	many	-	TRBJ1-2	14	TGCGCCAGCAGTGAGTCGAGGCAGGGGCTCGGCTACACCTTC	CASSESRQGLGYTF
TRBV7-3	-	TRBD2	TRBJ2-1	15	TGTGCCAGCAGCTTACGTGCGGGGGGGAGGCATGAGCAGTTCTTC	CASSLRAGGRHEQFF
TRBV20-1	many	TRBD2	TRBJ2-1	14	TGCAGTGCTAGGGGAAGCGGGGACTACAATGAGCAGTTCTTC	CSARGSGDYNEQFF
TRBV5-5	many	-	TRBJ1-2	15	TGTGCCAGCAGCTTGGCCCAGGCCTTTAACTATGGCTACACCTTC	CASSLAQAFNYGYTF
TRBV14	few	TRBD1	TRBJ2-2	16	TGTGCCAGCAGCCAGTACAGGGGCGGAGACACCGGGGAGCTGTTTTTT	CASSQYRGGDTGELFF